This entry describes one T cell receptor (beta chain). Its antigen is unknown. The source of the sample is a study of cytomegalovirus exposure and HLA in healthy donors. Findings of the study overall: Among TCR beta chains, those listed as cytomegalovirus-associated numbered over 150. The authors assumed roughly uniform sequencing depth across donors for presence/absence analyses. For cytomegalovirus status, the classifier reportedly gave diagnoses with high specificity and sensitivity. Association of a missense DCLRE1C variant with TCR beta V- and J-gene trimming was reported in a later analysis.

Both 60 Vbeta primers and 13 Jbeta primers went into the PCR. Sequenced by immunoSEQ multiplex PCR; TCRdb stores in-frame clones only, minus some. The sample includes approximately 300,000 clones, almost 85% seen only once; the top ten take 2%. The CDR3 totals 15 residues. The V gene's germline CDR1 is MNHEY and CDR2 SMNVEV (reference sequence). The junction had 8 bases not matched to a gene; V was cut back by 5 bases and J by 3 bases. The sequence derives from a woman between 35 and 50 years old in good health and CMV-seropositive. This rearrangement joins TRBV27 to TRBJ2-7; 9 bases match TRBD1. The sample was PBMCs. CDR3 nucleotide sequence: TGTGCCAGCAGTCCCCTCTGGACAGGGGACTACGAGCAGTACTTC. This sequence encodes CASSPLWTGDYEQYF.